The 5 T cell receptor beta chains reported below all come from one sample, sequenced in a study of T cell responses to AZD1222 COVID-19 vaccine. The assay was immunoSEQ multiplex PCR, and TCRdb's table has in-frame clones only and misses some. The sample records around 180,000 clones, about 91% being singletons. The sequencing here drew on peripheral blood, taken on day 0 of AZD1222 vaccination. The source is an adult in good health.

The J gene is TRBJ1-2, the V gene TRBV6-4; D remains ambiguous. Trimming shortened V by 8 bases and J by 1 base, and 23 bases separated the two germline ends. The CDR3 consists of 17 residues. The germline CDR1 and CDR2 sequences are MRHNA and SNTAGT. CDR3 sequence (DNA): TGTGCCAGCGCCCCCTCGGCGGTCGTAGGGTTTAACTATGGCTACACCTTC. It encodes CASAPSAVVGFNYGYTF.

The V call is TRBV19, the J call TRBJ1-1; D unresolved. This CDR3 spans 14 amino acids. The ends were cut back, 5 bases at V and 0 bases at J, with 10 bases in the middle. The germline CDR1 and CDR2 sequences are LNHDA and SQIVND (reference sequence). The CDR3 sequence is CASSDPGVNTEAFF. CDR3 sequence (DNA): TGTGCCAGTAGTGACCCGGGAGTGAACACTGAAGCTTTCTTT.

DNA for the CDR3: TGTGCCAGCAGCCTCGGGCCCGCACCCTCTGGAAACACCATATATTTT. Protein sequence: CASSLGPAPSGNTIYF. The chain links TRBV7-2 to TRBJ1-3; D gene ambiguous. V was cut by 5 bases and J by 0 bases, with 14 bases left in between. The germline V gene has CDR1 SGHTA and CDR2 FQGNSA. This CDR3 is built from 16 residues.

V gene TRBV15 combines with J gene TRBJ2-1; perhaps TRBD2 as D (6 bases). This CDR3 spans 12 amino acids. CDR1 is LNHNV and CDR2 is YYDKDF in the germline V gene (reference sequence). Trimming left V 6 bases short and J 13 bases short, with 16 bases between. CDR3 protein: CATRTPGLTQFF. The CDR3 bases are TGTGCCACCAGAACACCGGGACTCACCCAGTTCTTC.

The DNA for the CDR3 is TGTGCCAGCAGCCAGGGTCCGTCTGACACTGAAGCTTTCTTT. Translating it yields CASSQGPSDTEAFF. This chain uses TRBV3-1 (or the pseudogene TRBV3-2) with TRBJ1-1, with D hard to call. Trimming cost V 3 bases and J 3 bases, with 11 bases left between them. Germline assignment: CDR1 LGHDT and CDR2 YNNKEL (reference sequence). The CDR3 extends over 14 amino acids.